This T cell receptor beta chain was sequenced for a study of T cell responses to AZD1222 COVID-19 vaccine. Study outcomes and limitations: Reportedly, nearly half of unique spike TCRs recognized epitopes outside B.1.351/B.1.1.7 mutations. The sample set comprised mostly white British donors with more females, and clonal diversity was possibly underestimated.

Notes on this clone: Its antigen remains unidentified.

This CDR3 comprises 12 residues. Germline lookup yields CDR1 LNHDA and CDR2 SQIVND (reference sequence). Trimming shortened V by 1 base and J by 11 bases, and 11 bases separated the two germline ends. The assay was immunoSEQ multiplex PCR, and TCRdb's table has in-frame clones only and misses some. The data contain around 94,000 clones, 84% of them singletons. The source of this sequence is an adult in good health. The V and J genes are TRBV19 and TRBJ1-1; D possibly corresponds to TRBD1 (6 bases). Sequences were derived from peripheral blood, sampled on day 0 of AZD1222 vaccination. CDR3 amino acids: CASSIGQATAFF. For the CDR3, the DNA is TGTGCCAGTAGTATAGGACAGGCCACGGCTTTCTTT. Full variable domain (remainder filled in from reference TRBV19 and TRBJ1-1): DGGITQSPKYLFRKEGQNVTLSCEQNLNHDAMYWYRQDPGQGLRLIYYSQIVNDFQKGDIAEGYSVSREKKESFPLTVTSAQKNPTAFYLCASSIGQATAFFGQGTRLTVV.